One sample yielded the 28 T cell receptor beta chains listed below, sequenced in a study of blood T cell repertoires in COVID-19. TCRdb's table, derived via immunoSEQ multiplex PCR, lists solely in-frame clones and lacks some. This sample carries 110,000 or so clones, approximately 85% of them seen once, and the ten largest clones take 5.5%. The sample was peripheral blood. These receptors all come from a woman aged 60-75 years with COVID-19, enrolled during active disease.

The chain joins TRBV6-5 to TRBJ2-1; TRBD1 aligns across 7 bases. The CDR3 has 13 amino acids. Germline trimming cut 4 bases from V and 7 bases from J; bases unmatched to any gene: 4. From germline, CDR1 is MNHEY and CDR2 SVGAGI. The CDR3 reads CASSLQGVNEQFF. The CDR3 DNA reads as TGTGCCAGCAGTTTGCAGGGGGTGAATGAGCAGTTCTTC.

This chain uses TRBV10-3 with TRBJ1-1; 9 bases are shared with TRBD1. V lost 6 bases and J lost 4; bases outside the gene matches: 6. Per germline, CDR1 ENHRY and CDR2 SYGVKD. The CDR3 consists of 14 residues. The CDR3 DNA sequence: TGTGCCATCAGCCCGGGACAGGGAGGCACTGAAGCTTTCTTT. Its protein product is CAISPGQGGTEAFF.

This clone was seen a few times. The chain has TRBV5-4 and TRBJ1-1, with D possibly TRBD1 on 5 matching bases. V was trimmed by 3 bases and J by 4 bases, leaving 13 bases between them. Germline-derived CDR1 and CDR2 are SGHNT and YYREEE (reference sequence). CDR3 length: 14 residues. The CDR3 DNA is TGTGCCAGCAGCTCGTGGGGGGTCCGCACTGAAGCTTTCTTT. Protein product: CASSSWGVRTEAFF.

This chain links TRBV10-2 with TRBJ1-6; D is perhaps TRBD1 (5 bases). The V end lost 5 bases, the J end lost 0 bases, and 11 bases lay between the germline ends. In germline, CDR1 is WSHSY, CDR2 SAAADI. This CDR3 contains 16 residues. CDR3 sequence (DNA): TGCGCCAGCAGTTCCCCTGACAGCTCCTATAATTCACCCCTCCACTTT. It yields the protein CASSSPDSSYNSPLHF.

This clone appeared a single time. The chain has TRBV15 and TRBJ1-4, with no clear D. V was trimmed by 2 bases and J by 7 bases, leaving 20 bases between them. Per germline, CDR1 LNHNV and CDR2 YYDKDF (reference sequence). This CDR3 comprises 17 residues. CDR3 coding DNA: TGTGCCACCAGCAGATTCGGAGGGTCGGGTGGTGGTGAAAAACTGTTTTTT. Translated, it gives CATSRFGGSGGGEKLFF.

This clone was found a few times. CDR3 sequence: CASSFPGSAEETQYF. CDR3 nucleotides: TGTGCCAGCAGTTTCCCCGGGAGCGCGGAAGAGACCCAGTACTTC. This rearrangement joins TRBV5-6 to TRBJ2-5, with D possibly being TRBD2 (6 bases). The CDR3 contains 15 residues. V lost 5 bases and J lost 3, with 17 bases in between. Looked up from germline, CDR1 is SGHDT and CDR2 is YYEEEE.

The chain is built from TRBV7-2 and TRBJ2-2; 14 bases line up with TRBD2. V dropped 0 bases and J dropped 3; count of bases not matched to a gene: 6. Germline V CDR1 and CDR2: SGHTA, FQGNSA. This CDR3 is built from 19 residues. The CDR3 region is CASSLAERLAGGHTGELFF. In DNA, the CDR3 is TGTGCCAGCAGCTTAGCGGAGAGACTAGCGGGGGGGCACACCGGGGAGCTGTTTTTT. The complete variable domain, with remaining parts taken from reference TRBV7-2 and TRBJ2-2, reads GAGVSQSPSNKVTEKGKDVELRCDPISGHTALYWYRQSLGQGLEFLIYFQGNSAPDKSGLPSDRFSAERTGGSVSTLTIQRTQQEDSAVYLCASSLAERLAGGHTGELFFGEGSRLTVL.

The rearrangement uses TRBV2 and TRBJ1-2; D call uncertain. Germline-derived CDR1 and CDR2 are SNHLY and FYNNEI. The CDR3 consists of 15 residues. V was clipped by 3 bases and J by 2 bases, with 13 bases between them. CDR3 sequence (DNA): TGTGCCAGCAGTGAGCACCGATCGGTGAACTATGGCTACACCTTC. This encodes CASSEHRSVNYGYTF.

The chain recombines TRBV3-1 (or the pseudogene TRBV3-2) with TRBJ2-7, with 10 bases identical to TRBD2. Germline loops: CDR1 LGHDT, CDR2 YNNKEL (reference sequence). CDR3 size: 15 residues. The junction had 5 bases not matched to a gene; V was cut back by 3 bases and J by 3 bases. CDR3 amino acids: CASSHPKRGGYEQYF. The CDR3 DNA reads as TGTGCCAGCAGCCACCCGAAGCGGGGGGGCTACGAGCAGTACTTC.

The chain recombines TRBV5-1 with TRBJ1-4, with TRBD1 matching over 8 bases. Germline lookup yields CDR1 SGHRS and CDR2 YFSETQ. V was pared by 0 bases and J by 8 bases, with 9 bases of the junction left unmatched. The CDR3 has 16 residues. This CDR3 reads CASSLVGQGYGEKLFF. The CDR3 region has the DNA TGCGCCAGCAGCTTGGTTGGACAGGGCTACGGAGAAAAACTGTTTTTT.

This clone has a handful of counts. The V call is TRBV6-5, the J call TRBJ2-6, with D maybe TRBD2 (6 bases). Trimming removed 0 bases from V and 2 bases from J, with 8 bases in between. The CDR3 totals 16 residues. Germline CDR1 reads MNHEY; CDR2 reads SVGAGI. In DNA, the CDR3 is TGTGCCAGCAGTTACTCGGGAGGTACTGGGGCCAACGTCCTGACTTTC. Protein: CASSYSGGTGANVLTF.

Note on this clone: One end of the junction varies from germline; a read error may be responsible. The V gene is TRBV7-7, the J gene TRBJ2-7; 7 nucleotides match TRBD2. Germline CDR1 SSHAT, CDR2 FNYEAQ (reference sequence). CDR3 size: 13 residues. CDR3 sequence (DNA): TGTGCTAGCAGTTGGACTAGTTCCTACGAGCAGTACTTC. It is translated as CASSWTSSYEQYF.

This chain links TRBV6-2 or TRBV6-3 with TRBJ2-2; 7 nucleotides agree with TRBD1. The V gene end was trimmed by 5 bases and the J gene end by 2 bases; junction bases not matched to a gene: 2. The CDR3 contains 14 residues. The germline V gene encodes CDR1 MNHEY and CDR2 SVGEGT. In DNA, the CDR3 is TGTGCCAGCAGTCGGACAGGAAACACCGGGGAGCTGTTTTTT. Translated: CASSRTGNTGELFF.

J is TRBJ1-1 and V is TRBV30; D call uncertain. Trimming shortened V by 3 bases and J by 5 bases, and 16 bases separated the two germline ends. The CDR3 contains 14 residues. The germline V gene encodes CDR1 GTSNPN and CDR2 SVGIG (reference sequence). CDR3 sequence: CAWRQPGDRTEAFF. The CDR3, as DNA: TGTGCCTGGAGGCAACCGGGAGATAGGACTGAAGCTTTCTTT. Full variable domain (missing parts from reference TRBV30 and TRBJ1-1): SQTIHQWPATLVQPVGSPLSLECTVEGTSNPNLYWYRQAAGRGLQLLFYSVGIGQISSEVPQNLSASRPQDRQFILSSKKLLLSDSGFYLCAWRQPGDRTEAFFGQGTRLTVV.

The genes are TRBV5-1 and TRBJ2-7, with 9 bases fitting TRBD2. The V segment lost 4 bases and the J segment 3 bases; nucleotides outside the gene matches: 5. The CDR3 spans 14 residues. CDR1 and CDR2 (germline): SGHRS, YFSETQ. The CDR3 is CASSEQRGDYEQYF. In nucleotides, the CDR3 is TGCGCCAGCAGCGAACAGCGGGGGGACTACGAGCAGTACTTC.

The rearrangement joins TRBV7-9 to TRBJ1-1; D is unresolved. This CDR3 has 10 amino acids. The V gene lost 6 bases and the J gene lost 6 bases, with 5 bases spanning the gap. CDR1 and CDR2 from the germline V gene are SEHNR and FQNEAQ (reference sequence). CDR3 sequence (DNA): TGTGCCAGCAGTGGGCCTGAAGCTTTCTTT. Its protein is CASSGPEAFF.

V gene TRBV6-2 or TRBV6-3 combines with J gene TRBJ1-2; D is unresolved. The germline V gene has CDR1 MNHEY and CDR2 SVGEGT. CDR3 length: 16 amino acids. V was shortened by 0 bases and J by 0 bases, with 11 bases between the two germline ends. CDR3 bases: TGTGCCAGCAGTTACTCGCCAGGCCTGGCTAACTATGGCTACACCTTC. It translates to CASSYSPGLANYGYTF.

V is TRBV12-3 or TRBV12-4 and J is TRBJ2-4; TRBD2 might be the D (5 bases). V lost 0 bases to trimming and J lost 9 bases, with 6 bases between them. The CDR3 extends over 12 amino acids. CDR3 protein: CASSLAGSIQYF. As DNA, the CDR3 is TGTGCCAGCAGTTTAGCGGGGAGCATTCAGTACTTC.

The chain has TRBV5-1 and TRBJ1-6; TRBD1 might be the D (6 bases). The germline V gene has CDR1 SGHRS and CDR2 YFSETQ. This CDR3 region has 17 residues. Trimming removed 0 bases from V and 7 bases from J, with 17 bases in between. DNA of the CDR3: TGCGCCAGCAGCTTGGTTCGTCAGGGGAGAGGAAATTCACCCCTCCACTTT. Translated, it gives CASSLVRQGRGNSPLHF.

The chain is built from TRBV5-4 and TRBJ1-5; D is uncertain. V was clipped by 1 base and J by 2 bases, with 13 bases between them. Germline V gene sequence: CDR1 SGHNT, CDR2 YYREEE (reference sequence). The CDR3 covers 16 residues. The chain's CDR3 is CASSLNGVWGNQPQHF. In nucleotides, the CDR3 is TGTGCCAGCAGCTTGAACGGGGTTTGGGGCAATCAGCCCCAGCATTTT.

The chain uses TRBV11-2 and TRBJ2-7, with 11 bases matching TRBD1. The junction had 12 bases not matched to a gene; V was cut back by 8 bases and J by 3 bases. Germline V gene sequence: CDR1 SGHAT, CDR2 FQNNGV. The CDR3 has 16 residues. The CDR3 coding sequence is TGTGCCAGCCGGACAGGGGGCTCAGGGGGTCTCTACGAGCAGTACTTC. Translated: CASRTGGSGGLYEQYF.

The chain couples TRBV6-5 to TRBJ1-2; TRBD1 agrees at 7 bases. CDR3 length: 15 residues. The junction had 7 bases not matched to a gene; V was cut back by 0 bases and J by 6 bases. CDR1 is MNHEY, CDR2 SVGAGI, per germline. The CDR3 protein is CASSYSSGGLDGYTF. As DNA, the CDR3 is TGTGCCAGCAGTTACTCCTCAGGGGGTCTAGATGGCTACACCTTC.

This chain joins TRBV3-1 (or the pseudogene TRBV3-2) and TRBJ1-3; 9 bases are shared with TRBD1. V dropped 4 bases and J dropped 4; count of bases not matched to a gene: 5. Germline V gives CDR1 LGHDT, CDR2 YNNKEL (reference sequence). The CDR3 runs 15 residues. CDR3 region: CASSPGQGFGNTIYF. For the CDR3, the DNA is TGTGCCAGCAGCCCAGGACAGGGGTTCGGAAACACCATATATTTT.

The rearrangement joins TRBV6-5 to TRBJ2-2, with 10 bases lining up with TRBD1. In germline, CDR1 is MNHEY, CDR2 SVGAGI. V shed 6 bases, J shed 3 bases, and the junction held 4 bases outside the gene matches. The CDR3 length is 15 residues. The CDR3 bases are TGTGCCAGCAGAACCGGGACAGGGGACACCGGGGAGCTGTTTTTT. Amino acid sequence: CASRTGTGDTGELFF.

This clone was seen once. The J gene is TRBJ2-7, the V gene TRBV10-3; D gene unclear. There are 13 residues in the CDR3. Between the trimmed V and J ends, which lost 2 bases and 3 bases, there was a span of 8 bases. Germline-derived CDR1 and CDR2 are ENHRY and SYGVKD. CDR3 in amino acids: CAISEAADYEQYF. The CDR3 DNA sequence: TGTGCCATCAGTGAGGCTGCGGACTACGAGCAGTACTTC.

J is TRBJ1-2 and V is TRBV7-2; D not resolved. Deletions cut 2 bases from V and 7 bases from J, with 14 bases between. Per the germline V gene, CDR1 is SGHTA and CDR2 is FQGNSA. The CDR3 spans 14 residues. The CDR3 region is CASSLRGGGSGYTF. The DNA for the CDR3 is TGTGCCAGCAGCTTACGTGGTGGAGGGAGTGGCTACACCTTC. Complete variable domain (other parts from reference TRBV7-2 and TRBJ1-2): GAGVSQSPSNKVTEKGKDVELRCDPISGHTALYWYRQSLGQGLEFLIYFQGNSAPDKSGLPSDRFSAERTGGSVSTLTIQRTQQEDSAVYLCASSLRGGGSGYTFGSGTRLTVV.

The chain links TRBV6-5 to TRBJ1-1; perhaps TRBD1 as D (6 bases). The V and J ends lost 6 bases and 1 base respectively, with 12 bases between them. This CDR3 has 14 amino acids. In germline, CDR1 is MNHEY, CDR2 SVGAGI. The CDR3 DNA reads TGTGCCAGCAGACTTACAGGGACGAACACTGAAGCTTTCTTT. As protein: CASRLTGTNTEAFF.

The rearrangement uses TRBV7-9 and TRBJ1-5; D is unclear. Germline loops: CDR1 SEHNR, CDR2 FQNEAQ (reference sequence). There are 12 residues in the CDR3. Trimming shortened V by 5 bases and J by 4 bases, and 6 bases separated the two germline ends. CDR3 coding DNA: TGTGCCAGCAGCCATGAGAATCAGCCCCAGCATTTT. It encodes CASSHENQPQHF.